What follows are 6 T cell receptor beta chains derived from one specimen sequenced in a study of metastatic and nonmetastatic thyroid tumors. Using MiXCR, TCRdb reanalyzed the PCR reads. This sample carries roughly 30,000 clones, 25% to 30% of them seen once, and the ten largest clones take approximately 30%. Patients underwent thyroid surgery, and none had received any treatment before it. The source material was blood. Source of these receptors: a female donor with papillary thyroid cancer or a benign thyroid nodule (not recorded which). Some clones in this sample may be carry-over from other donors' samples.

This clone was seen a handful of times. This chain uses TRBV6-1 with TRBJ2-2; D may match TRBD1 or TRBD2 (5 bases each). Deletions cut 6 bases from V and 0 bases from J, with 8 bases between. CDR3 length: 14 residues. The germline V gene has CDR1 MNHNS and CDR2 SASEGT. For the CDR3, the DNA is TGTGCCAGCAGCGGGACGGCGAACACCGGGGAGCTGTTTTTT. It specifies CASSGTANTGELFF.

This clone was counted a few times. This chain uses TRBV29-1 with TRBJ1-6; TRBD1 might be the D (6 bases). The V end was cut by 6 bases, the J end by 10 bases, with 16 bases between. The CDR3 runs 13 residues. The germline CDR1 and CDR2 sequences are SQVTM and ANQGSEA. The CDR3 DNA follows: TGCAGCGTCCGTGAGGGGGATGGGTCACCCCTCCACTTT. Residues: CSVREGDGSPLHF. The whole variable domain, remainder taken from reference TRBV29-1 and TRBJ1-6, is SAVISQKPSRDICQRGTSLTIQCQVDSQVTMMFWYRQQPGQSLTLIATANQGSEATYESGFVIDKFPISRPNLTFSTLTVSNMSPEDSSIYLCSVREGDGSPLHFGNGTRLTVT.

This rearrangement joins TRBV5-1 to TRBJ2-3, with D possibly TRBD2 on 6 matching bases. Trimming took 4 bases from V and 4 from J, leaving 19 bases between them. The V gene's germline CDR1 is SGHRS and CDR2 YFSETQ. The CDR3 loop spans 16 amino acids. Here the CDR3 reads CASSPLLSSGADTQYF. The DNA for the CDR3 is TGCGCCAGCAGCCCCCTACTTTCGTCGGGGGCAGATACGCAGTATTTT.

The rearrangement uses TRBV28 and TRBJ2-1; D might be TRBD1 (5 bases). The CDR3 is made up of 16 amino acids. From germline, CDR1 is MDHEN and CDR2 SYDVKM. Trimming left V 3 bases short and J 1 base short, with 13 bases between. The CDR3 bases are TGTGCCAGCAGTTTTTTAAGACAGTTTTCCTACAATGAGCAGTTCTTC. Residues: CASSFLRQFSYNEQFF.

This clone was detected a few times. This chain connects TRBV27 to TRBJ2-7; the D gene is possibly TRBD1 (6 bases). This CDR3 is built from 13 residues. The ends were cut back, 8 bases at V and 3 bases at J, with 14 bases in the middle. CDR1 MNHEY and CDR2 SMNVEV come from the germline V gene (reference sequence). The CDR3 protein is CASLGEGGYEQYF. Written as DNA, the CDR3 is TGTGCCAGCCTCGGGGAAGGGGGCTACGAGCAGTACTTC.

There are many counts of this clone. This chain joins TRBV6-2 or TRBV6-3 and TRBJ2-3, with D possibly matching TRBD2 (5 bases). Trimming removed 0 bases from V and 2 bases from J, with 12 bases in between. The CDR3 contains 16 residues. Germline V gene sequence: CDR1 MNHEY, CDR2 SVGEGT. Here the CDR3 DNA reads TGTGCCAGCAGTTACTCTCCTAGCACAAACACAGATACGCAGTATTTT. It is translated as CASSYSPSTNTDTQYF.